Each of the 25 T cell receptor beta chains below was sequenced from the same sample in a study of identical twins. MiXCR was run by TCRdb on the 5' RACE reads, yielding one entry per CDR3 protein. The data contain hundreds of thousands of distinct CDR3 sequences, 6.1% of them singletons. The sample comprised naive T cells sorted from blood. Every receptor here comes from a man between 18 and 35 years old in good health.

This clonotype has a handful of counts. The rearrangement links TRBV12-3 or TRBV12-4 to TRBJ1-6, with D uncertain. With 6 bases removed from V and 10 bases from J, the gap between germline ends came to 13 bases. The CDR3 spans 13 residues. The chain's CDR3 is CASSAGIKSPLHF. CDR3 DNA sequence: TGTGCCAGCAGCGCTGGCATAAAATCACCCCTCCACTTT.

The chain joins TRBV11-2 to TRBJ2-3; no reliable D call. V was trimmed by 3 bases and J by 2 bases, leaving 18 bases between them. CDR1 is SGHAT, CDR2 FQNNGV, per germline. The CDR3 is 17 residues long. CDR3 DNA sequence: TGTGCCAGCAGCTTCGTTTCCAGCGTATTTAACACAGATACGCAGTATTTT. Encoded protein: CASSFVSSVFNTDTQYF. Based on the CDR3 plus reference TRBV11-2 and TRBJ2-3, the full variable domain is EAGVAQSPRYKIIEKRQSVAFWCNPISGHATLYWYQQILGQGPKLLIQFQNNGVVDDSQLPKDRFSAERLKGVDSTLKIQPAKLEDSAVYLCASSFVSSVFNTDTQYFGPGTRLTVL.

This clonotype has only a few counts. This chain links TRBV9 with TRBJ2-3, with D perhaps TRBD1 or TRBD2 (7 bases each). The germline V gene has CDR1 SGDLS and CDR2 YYNGEE. The germline V and J ends were trimmed by 0 bases and 0 bases, with 20 bases remaining between them. CDR3 length: 19 amino acids. The CDR3, as DNA: TGTGCCAGCAGCGTAGAAGTCAGGGGGGGCGGATCGAGCACAGATACGCAGTATTTT. Amino acids: CASSVEVRGGGSSTDTQYF. The full variable domain, its missing parts supplied by reference TRBV9 and TRBJ2-3, is DSGVTQTPKHLITATGQRVTLRCSPRSGDLSVYWYQQSLDQGLQFLIQYYNGEERAKGNILERFSAQQFPDLHSELNLSSLELGDSALYFCASSVEVRGGGSSTDTQYFGPGTRLTVL.

J is TRBJ1-5 and V is TRBV12-5, with D unclear. CDR1 and CDR2 from the germline V gene are LGHNT and FRNRAP. This CDR3 has 14 amino acids. V dropped 1 base and J dropped 0 bases, with 4 bases sitting between them. DNA for the CDR3: TGTGCTAGTGGTTTGGGGCATAGCAATCAGCCCCAGCATTTT. Translated: CASGLGHSNQPQHF.

The chain combines TRBV18 with TRBJ1-5; the match to TRBD1 covers 9 bases. Looked up from germline, CDR1 is KGHSH and CDR2 is LQKENI. With 3 bases clipped from V and 4 bases from J, the junction kept 13 bases outside the gene matches. The CDR3 has 18 residues. CDR3 DNA: TGTGCCAGCTCACCGTTTTCTAACGGGACAGGGCTGAATCAGCCCCAGCATTTT. Protein: CASSPFSNGTGLNQPQHF.

The chain is built from TRBV7-9 and TRBJ2-7, with 9 bases matching TRBD2. Germline V gene lookup returns CDR1 SEHNR and CDR2 FQNEAQ (reference sequence). Germline trimming cut 10 bases from V and 7 bases from J; bases unmatched to any gene: 17. This CDR3 region has 15 residues. CDR3 sequence reads: CATEIGTSGHQEQYF. CDR3 DNA sequence: TGTGCCACCGAAATAGGCACTAGCGGGCACCAGGAGCAGTACTTC.

The sample holds a few counts of this clonotype. The chain links TRBV3-1 to TRBJ1-2; 11 nucleotides agree with TRBD1. Trimming at V came to 8 bases and at J to 3 bases, leaving 2 bases not matched to a gene. The germline V gene has CDR1 LGHDT and CDR2 YNNKEL (reference sequence). This CDR3 is 13 amino acids long. The DNA for the CDR3 is TGTGCCAGCGCGGACAGGGGGCACTATGGCTACACCTTC. Its protein product is CASADRGHYGYTF. The whole variable domain, filled in from reference TRBV3-1 and TRBJ1-2, reads DTAVSQTPKYLVTQMGNDKSIKCEQNLGHDTMYWYKQDSKKFLKIMFSYNNKELIINETVPNRFSPKSPDKAHLNLHINSLELGDSAVYFCASADRGHYGYTFGSGTRLTVV.

This clonotype was found a few times. The chain employs TRBV5-1 and TRBJ2-6; no reliable D call. The CDR3 spans 15 residues. Trimming shortened V by 3 bases and J by 3 bases, and 10 bases separated the two germline ends. Germline V gene lookup returns CDR1 SGHRS and CDR2 YFSETQ. In DNA, the CDR3 is TGCGCCAGCAGCTCTCCGGGCTTTGGGGCCAACGTCCTGACTTTC. Translating gives CASSSPGFGANVLTF.

This chain connects TRBV30 to TRBJ2-1; 11 bases are a match to TRBD2. In germline, CDR1 is GTSNPN, CDR2 SVGIG (reference sequence). The CDR3 contains 15 residues. V dropped 2 bases and J dropped 7; count of bases not matched to a gene: 7. Here the CDR3 DNA reads TGTGCCTGGAGTCCCATAATAGCGGGGGGGAATGAGCAGTTCTTC. Protein: CAWSPIIAGGNEQFF.

This clonotype was recorded a few times. The CDR3 DNA is TGTGCCAGCATGGAGCGGGTAATCTACAATGAGCAGTTCTTC. Translating it yields CASMERVIYNEQFF. The chain recombines TRBV6-2 or TRBV6-3 with TRBJ2-1; tentatively, D is TRBD2 (6 bases). The CDR3 is 14 amino acids. Looked up from germline, CDR1 is MNHEY and CDR2 is SVGEGT. Trimming pared 7 bases from V and 3 bases from J, leaving 13 bases between.

Of note for this clonotype: The junction shows a germline mismatch at one end, possibly a read error. The gene calls are TRBV6-8 and TRBJ1-1; 9 bases fit TRBD1. The CDR3 has 15 residues. CDR1 is MNHGY, CDR2 SAAAGT, per germline. Here the CDR3 reads CASRYSNDTGGRAFF. CDR3 coding DNA: TGTGCCAGCAGGTACTCCAACGACACAGGGGGCAGGGCTTTCTTT.

This clonotype was counted ten times or more. The chain uses TRBV29-1 and TRBJ2-7, with D tentatively TRBD1 (6 bases). The V gene's germline CDR1 is SQVTM and CDR2 ANQGSEA. Deletions cut 6 bases from V and 0 bases from J, with 12 bases between. The CDR3 consists of 13 residues. CDR3 region: CSVGTLSSYEQYF. The CDR3 DNA sequence: TGCAGCGTCGGGACACTGAGCTCCTACGAGCAGTACTTC.

This clonotype was observed many times. V gene TRBV10-3 combines with J gene TRBJ2-2; 9 nucleotides align to TRBD1. CDR3 size: 14 residues. J gave up 7 bases and V 4 bases, and 4 bases lay outside the gene matches. Germline CDR1 and CDR2: ENHRY and SYGVKD. CDR3 loop: CAISARDRDGELFF. CDR3 DNA: TGTGCCATCAGTGCCCGGGACAGGGACGGGGAGCTGTTTTTT.

V is TRBV6-1 and J is TRBJ2-7; 13 bases align to TRBD2. The germline V gene encodes CDR1 MNHNS and CDR2 SASEGT. With V trimmed by 4 bases and J by 6 bases, 6 bases remained unmatched. The CDR3 runs to 15 residues. The CDR3 loop is CASSAGLAGVGEQYF. CDR3 sequence (DNA): TGTGCCAGCAGTGCTGGACTAGCGGGAGTAGGCGAGCAGTACTTC.

This clonotype occurred many times. The chain combines TRBV20-1 with TRBJ2-3; D might be TRBD2 (6 bases). In germline, CDR1 is DFQATT, CDR2 SNEGSKA (reference sequence). This CDR3 comprises 15 residues. V dropped 4 bases and J dropped 4 bases, with 18 bases sitting between them. The CDR3 loop reads CSAKALALGPDTQYF. Written as DNA, the CDR3 is TGCAGTGCTAAGGCCCTAGCGCTTGGGCCAGATACGCAGTATTTT.

The V call is TRBV7-8, the J call TRBJ2-5; D gene uncertain. Trimming pared 8 bases from V and 1 base from J, leaving 14 bases between. Germline loops: CDR1 SGHVS, CDR2 FQNEAQ. CDR3 size: 14 residues. The CDR3 here is CASSYGPPQETQYF. CDR3 sequence (DNA): TGTGCCAGCTCCTACGGGCCCCCCCAAGAGACCCAGTACTTC.

The table lists this clonotype with a few counts. The V call is TRBV11-2, the J call TRBJ2-5; 9 bases align to TRBD1. CDR1 is SGHAT, CDR2 FQNNGV, per germline. Trimming cost V 5 bases and J 4 bases; bases outside gene matches: 14. CDR3 length: 17 amino acids. The CDR3 nucleotides read TGTGCCAGCAGCCATACCTCGGGACAGGGAACCCGAGAGACCCAGTACTTC. Amino acids: CASSHTSGQGTRETQYF.

The sample holds many counts of this clonotype. This chain uses TRBV12-3 or TRBV12-4 with TRBJ1-6; unclear D gene. The CDR3 extends over 13 amino acids. The germline V and J ends were trimmed by 6 bases and 0 bases, with 3 bases remaining between them. This CDR3 is CASRGSYNSPLHF. CDR3 in DNA: TGTGCCAGCAGGGGCTCCTATAATTCACCCCTCCACTTT.

This clonotype was counted a few times. V gene TRBV7-2 combines with J gene TRBJ2-1; D not certain. The CDR3 covers 15 residues. CDR1 is SGHTA, CDR2 FQGNSA, per germline. The germline V and J ends were trimmed by 1 base and 6 bases, with 13 bases remaining between them. The CDR3 DNA reads TGTGCCAGCAGCTTAGGGTCCCGACTTATCAATGAGCAGTTCTTC. Translating it yields CASSLGSRLINEQFF.

This clonotype was detected ten times or more. The J gene is TRBJ2-5, the V gene TRBV29-1; a possible D gene is TRBD1 (5 bases). V lost 4 bases and J lost 1, with 10 bases in between. Per the germline V gene, CDR1 is SQVTM and CDR2 is ANQGSEA. This CDR3 comprises 13 residues. DNA of the CDR3: TGCAGCGTTGGGGTACAGGTCCAAGAGACCCAGTACTTC. The encoded protein is CSVGVQVQETQYF.

This clonotype appeared many times. The chain has TRBV5-8 and TRBJ2-1, with a possible D match to TRBD1 (6 bases). CDR1 is SGHTS, CDR2 YDEGEE, per germline. The CDR3 spans 16 residues. V was trimmed by 4 bases and J by 6 bases, leaving 20 bases between them. CDR3 region: CASSAASGQPFNEQFF. The DNA for the CDR3 is TGTGCCAGCAGCGCTGCTTCCGGACAGCCCTTCAATGAGCAGTTCTTC.

V is TRBV5-6 and J is TRBJ2-1; D uncertain. V was clipped by 0 bases and J by 5 bases, with 6 bases between them. Germline V lookup: CDR1 SGHDT, CDR2 YYEEEE. This CDR3 contains 13 residues. The CDR3 is CASSLAGHNEQFF. The CDR3 DNA follows: TGTGCCAGCAGCTTGGCGGGCCACAATGAGCAGTTCTTC.

The chain uses TRBV20-1 and TRBJ1-5; no clear D gene. With 5 bases removed from V and 0 bases from J, the gap between germline ends came to 11 bases. This CDR3 has 14 residues. Germline CDR1 and CDR2: DFQATT and SNEGSKA (reference sequence). For the CDR3, the DNA is TGCAGTGCTCATAGGCCAGCTAGCAATCAGCCCCAGCATTTT. Protein sequence: CSAHRPASNQPQHF.

The V and J genes are TRBV20-1 and TRBJ1-2, with TRBD1 as a possible D gene (5 bases). Germline V lookup: CDR1 DFQATT, CDR2 SNEGSKA (reference sequence). The V and J ends lost 6 bases and 8 bases respectively, with 22 bases between them. CDR3 length: 14 amino acids. CDR3 protein: CSAPSTGLMRGYTF. In DNA form, the CDR3 reads TGCAGTGCCCCCAGTACGGGACTTATGAGGGGCTACACCTTC.

This clonotype has just a few counts. The chain is built from TRBV12-3 or TRBV12-4 and TRBJ1-3, with D possibly matching TRBD1 (5 bases). This CDR3 region has 14 residues. The V and J ends lost 8 bases and 1 base respectively, with 12 bases between them. The CDR3 loop reads CASRGAGSGNTIYF. The CDR3 coding sequence is TGTGCCAGCCGTGGGGCCGGGTCTGGAAACACCATATATTTT.